A single sample is the source of the 19 T cell receptor beta chains below, sequenced in a study of CXCR3-negative and CXCR3-positive naive CD8 T cells. The study made its TRB cDNA libraries by 5' RACE, adding UMI labels. With the 5' RACE reads reprocessed, TCRdb shows one record per CDR3 protein and no DNA. The table lists some 25,000 distinct CDR3 sequences. The specimen sequenced was naive CXCR3- CD8+ T cells from blood. Subset specified: CD45RO-CCR7+CD27+CD95- naive CD8+ T cells lacking CXCR3 (TNR3-). The receptors originated from a human donor in good health. Some clones in this sample may be carry-over from other donors' samples.

The J gene is TRBJ2-7, the V gene TRBV29-1; TCRdb's D call, TRBD2, is unchecked because there is no DNA. CDR3 length: 13 residues. Per germline, CDR1 SQVTM and CDR2 ANQGSEA. CDR3 sequence reads: CSIKLATPYEQYF.

The CDR3 sequence: CASSLGGRSYEQYF. The chain is built from TRBV27 and TRBJ2-7; the TRBD1 assignment by TCRdb is unverifiable without DNA. This CDR3 has 14 residues. Germline loops: CDR1 MNHEY, CDR2 SMNVEV (reference sequence).

The rearrangement links TRBV12-3 or TRBV12-4 to TRBJ2-5; TCRdb calls TRBD2, which cannot be checked without DNA. CDR3 length equals 15 residues. The CDR3 reads CASRSQDGGVETQYF.

The rearrangement uses TRBV5-1 and TRBJ2-7; TCRdb's D call, TRBD2, is unchecked because there is no DNA. This CDR3 comprises 15 residues. CDR1 and CDR2 from the germline V gene are SGHRS and YFSETQ. CDR3 in amino acids: CASSPEASGVYEQYF.

According to its frequency, this clonotype is medium-sized (0.01 to 0.1%). The V gene is TRBV7-3, the J gene TRBJ1-2. CDR1 is SGHTA, CDR2 FQGTGA, per germline. The CDR3 has 13 residues. CDR3: CASSFNTNYGYTF.

The chain has TRBV7-2 and TRBJ2-7; there is no DNA to check the TCRdb D call of TRBD1. The CDR3 runs 14 residues. Germline V gene lookup returns CDR1 SGHTA and CDR2 FQGNSA. The CDR3 region is CASSPGTDSYEQYF.

The chain joins TRBV14 to TRBJ1-1. CDR3 length equals 13 residues. Germline assignment: CDR1 SGHDN and CDR2 FVKESK. The CDR3 protein is CASSPAGGAEAFF.

This chain uses TRBV12-3 or TRBV12-4 with TRBJ1-1. This CDR3 has 15 amino acids. CDR3 sequence reads: CASSYISGGDTEAFF.

The gene calls are TRBV11-2 and TRBJ2-1; TCRdb lists TRBD1, though no DNA is available to test this call. Germline-derived CDR1 and CDR2 are SGHAT and FQNNGV. CDR3 length: 13 residues. This chain's CDR3 is CASSLTGLHEQFF.

This rearrangement joins TRBV9 to TRBJ1-5. The CDR3 sequence is 14 residues long. Germline V gene sequence: CDR1 SGDLS, CDR2 YYNGEE. This chain's CDR3 is CASSVDGGNQPQHF.

This chain uses TRBV3-1 with TRBJ2-7; TCRdb outputs TRBD1, but without DNA this stays unchecked. CDR3 length: 14 amino acids. In germline, CDR1 is LGHDT, CDR2 YNNKEL (reference sequence). CDR3 sequence: CASSLWDSSYEQYF.

The gene calls are TRBV5-1 and TRBJ2-7; TCRdb gives TRBD2 as the D gene, but with no DNA this cannot be confirmed. This CDR3 has 15 amino acids. The germline CDR1 and CDR2 sequences are SGHRS and YFSETQ. CDR3 sequence reads: CASSLVGLVVGEQYF.

The chain recombines TRBV5-6 with TRBJ2-1. Looked up from germline, CDR1 is SGHDT and CDR2 is YYEEEE. The CDR3 is 11 amino acids. CDR3 residues: CASSLGGEQFF.

The chain employs TRBV29-1 and TRBJ2-5. The CDR3 extends over 12 amino acids. Germline CDR1 reads SQVTM; CDR2 reads ANQGSEA. CDR3 sequence: CSVEPNQETQYF.

The genes are TRBV29-1 and TRBJ1-5; TCRdb outputs TRBD1, but without DNA this stays unchecked. The CDR3 length is 13 residues. Per germline, CDR1 SQVTM and CDR2 ANQGSEA. CDR3 amino acids: CSFRQGSNQPQHF.

This chain links TRBV3-2 with TRBJ2-3; as DNA is missing, the TRBD2 call by TCRdb cannot be tested. TRBV3-2 is flagged as a pseudogene. The CDR3 covers 15 residues. CDR3 amino acids: CASSQGGEGKHTQYF.

This chain links TRBV7-6 with TRBJ2-3; checking the TCRdb D call of TRBD1 is not possible without DNA. CDR1 and CDR2 from the germline V gene are SGHVS and FNYEAQ. The CDR3 has 15 amino acids. The chain's CDR3 is CASSQRTGRADTQYF.

The chain links TRBV19 to TRBJ1-1; with no DNA, the TCRdb D assignment of TRBD1 cannot be verified. Per the germline V gene, CDR1 is LNHDA and CDR2 is SQIVND (reference sequence). The CDR3 has 14 amino acids. CDR3 region: CASSINGQGTEAFF.

This clonotype is deemed medium-sized by its frequency. This chain links TRBV28 with TRBJ1-1; checking the TCRdb D call of TRBD1 is not possible without DNA. CDR1 is MDHEN, CDR2 SYDVKM, per germline. This CDR3 contains 14 residues. The CDR3 region is CASSLTAMNTEAFF.